The 25 T cell receptor beta chains below come from one sample, sequenced in a study of T cell changes during pregnancy in multiple sclerosis. The data were produced by immunoSEQ multiplex PCR, yet TCRdb's version contains in-frame clones alone and is incomplete. The table lists roughly 87,000 clones, around 93% of them singletons. The material sequenced was PBMCs, taken in the first trimester of pregnancy. These receptors were taken from a female donor in good health, serving as a control in a pregnancy study. Some clones in this sample may be carry-over from other donors' samples.

The rearrangement joins TRBV29-1 to TRBJ2-2, with 12 bases identical to TRBD2. Unmatched junction bases numbered 12, after V lost 7 bases and J lost 6 bases. The CDR3 is made up of 16 amino acids. CDR1 is SQVTM and CDR2 is ANQGSEA in the germline V gene. The CDR3 is CSASSGGVSGAGELFF. The CDR3 DNA is TGCAGCGCCTCTAGCGGGGGGGTTTCTGGCGCCGGGGAGCTGTTTTTT.

The chain links TRBV20-1 to TRBJ2-7; no firm D call. Germline values: CDR1 DFQATT, CDR2 SNEGSKA (reference sequence). This CDR3 has 11 residues. V was shortened by 0 bases and J by 7 bases, with 7 bases between the two germline ends. The DNA for the CDR3 is TGCAGTGCTAGAGACATACGGGAGCAGTACTTC. Translation: CSARDIREQYF.

The rearrangement links TRBV5-1 to TRBJ2-2, with D possibly matching TRBD1 (5 bases). This CDR3 comprises 14 residues. Between the trimmed V and J ends, which lost 2 bases and 5 bases, there was a span of 10 bases. Germline CDR1 is SGHRS and CDR2 is YFSETQ. CDR3 protein: CASSFDSGTGELFF. The CDR3 DNA follows: TGCGCCAGCAGCTTTGACTCAGGGACCGGGGAGCTGTTTTTT.

The V and J genes are TRBV4-3 and TRBJ2-1, with 7 bases matching TRBD2. Trimming at V came to 1 base and at J to 4 bases, leaving 4 bases not matched to a gene. The germline CDR1 and CDR2 sequences are LGHNA and YSLEER. The CDR3 loop spans 15 amino acids. The CDR3 loop reads CASSQGQRGYNEQFF. Written as DNA, the CDR3 is TGCGCCAGCAGCCAAGGCCAGCGGGGTTACAATGAGCAGTTCTTC.

The V gene is TRBV7-9, the J gene TRBJ1-2, with D possibly being TRBD1 (5 bases). Germline CDR1 SEHNR, CDR2 FQNEAQ (reference sequence). Trimming left V 1 base short and J 3 bases short, with 15 bases between. There are 16 residues in the CDR3. The CDR3 DNA sequence: TGTGCCAGCAGCTTAGTGGGGAGGGGTTGGGACTATGGCTACACCTTC. It encodes CASSLVGRGWDYGYTF.

This chain connects TRBV7-2 to TRBJ1-1; 10 bases align to TRBD1. The length of the CDR3 is 13 residues. The germline gives CDR1 SGHTA, CDR2 FQGNSA. V was clipped by 6 bases and J by 8 bases; unmatched bases: 6. The CDR3 region has the DNA TGTGCCAGCAGGCCGACAGGGGGCCAAGAAGCTTTCTTT. Protein product: CASRPTGGQEAFF.

For the CDR3, the DNA is TGTGCCAGCTCACTCCGGGAGACCCAGTACTTC. It codes for CASSLRETQYF. V gene TRBV18 combines with J gene TRBJ2-5; unclear D gene. Germline loops: CDR1 KGHSH, CDR2 LQKENI. This CDR3 is built from 11 residues. Trimming cost V 4 bases and J 5 bases, with 5 bases left between them.

The chain has TRBV15 and TRBJ2-1; D is undetermined. With 3 bases removed from V and 4 bases from J, the gap between germline ends came to 4 bases. The length of the CDR3 is 12 residues. The germline CDR1 and CDR2 sequences are LNHNV and YYDKDF (reference sequence). In DNA form, the CDR3 reads TGTGCCACCAGCAGTCTGTACAATGAGCAGTTCTTC. This encodes CATSSLYNEQFF.

This sequence joins TRBV2 and TRBJ1-4; D remains ambiguous. The CDR3 contains 15 residues. CDR1 and CDR2 from the germline V gene are SNHLY and FYNNEI. The germline V and J ends were trimmed by 0 bases and 4 bases, with 9 bases remaining between them. CDR3 in DNA: TGTGCCAGCAGTGAAGCTCGTTCTTTTAATGAAAAACTGTTTTTT. This codes for CASSEARSFNEKLFF.

The chain uses TRBV11-2 and TRBJ1-2; D might be TRBD1 (5 bases). The germline V and J ends were trimmed by 1 base and 1 base, with 10 bases remaining between them. Germline V gene sequence: CDR1 SGHAT, CDR2 FQNNGV. This CDR3 has 15 residues. In nucleotides, the CDR3 is TGTGCCAGCAGCTTAGGGTGGCAGGGTAACTATGGCTACACCTTC. It yields the protein CASSLGWQGNYGYTF.

V is TRBV7-9 and J is TRBJ2-3; D is possibly TRBD2 (6 bases). The length of the CDR3 is 16 residues. From germline, CDR1 is SEHNR and CDR2 FQNEAQ (reference sequence). Trimming pared 6 bases from V and 2 bases from J, leaving 18 bases between. The CDR3 nucleotides read TGTGCCAGCAGTACCGGGGCGGGGCGTTTCACAGATACGCAGTATTTT. Its protein product is CASSTGAGRFTDTQYF.

This chain connects TRBV27 to TRBJ1-5, with TRBD1 identical over 8 bases. This CDR3 has 18 residues. Germline V gene sequence: CDR1 MNHEY, CDR2 SMNVEV (reference sequence). J lost 0 bases, V lost 0 bases, and 7 bases had no gene match. The CDR3 DNA follows: TGTGCCAGCAGTTTATCGATGACAGGGGCGTATAGCAATCAGCCCCAGCATTTT. Translation: CASSLSMTGAYSNQPQHF.

This chain connects TRBV11-2 to TRBJ2-7; a weak D match, TRBD1 (6 bases). With 2 bases removed from V and 4 bases from J, the gap between germline ends came to 15 bases. The CDR3 runs to 15 residues. The germline CDR1 and CDR2 sequences are SGHAT and FQNNGV. Here the CDR3 reads CASSLTHRVYYEQYF. CDR3 nucleotide sequence: TGTGCCAGCAGCTTAACGCACAGGGTATATTACGAGCAGTACTTC.

The genes are TRBV7-8 and TRBJ2-7; D is ambiguous. The V gene's germline CDR1 is SGHVS and CDR2 FQNEAQ. The CDR3 is 11 amino acids. The germline V and J ends were trimmed by 1 base and 5 bases, with 3 bases remaining between them. The CDR3 loop is CASSLVNEQYF. DNA of the CDR3: TGTGCCAGCAGCTTAGTCAACGAGCAGTACTTC.

The V gene is TRBV11-1, the J gene TRBJ2-7; maybe TRBD2 (5 bases). V was trimmed by 2 bases and J by 1 base, leaving 6 bases between them. The germline V gene encodes CDR1 SGHAT and CDR2 FQDESV (reference sequence). This CDR3 region has 13 residues. The CDR3 DNA is TGTGCCAGCAGCTTATCGGGGTCCTACGAGCAGTACTTC. This gives the protein CASSLSGSYEQYF.

This clone was seen once. The rearrangement joins TRBV19 to TRBJ1-2; unclear D gene. The CDR3 totals 13 residues. The germline gives CDR1 LNHDA, CDR2 SQIVND (reference sequence). V lost 5 bases to trimming and J lost 3 bases, with 10 bases between them. DNA for the CDR3: TGTGCCAGTAGTCGAGGACTACACTATGGCTACACCTTC. Amino acid sequence: CASSRGLHYGYTF.

This chain connects TRBV9 to TRBJ2-5; unclear D gene. The CDR3 is 15 residues long. Germline assignment: CDR1 SGDLS and CDR2 YYNGEE. Trimming took off 4 bases at V and 4 bases at J, with 17 bases between the two ends. CDR3 region: CASSPRPVARETQYF. The CDR3 DNA reads as TGTGCCAGCAGCCCGAGGCCCGTTGCGCGAGAGACCCAGTACTTC.

In the case of this clone: The junction departs from the called germline gene at one end, perhaps through a read error. V usage is TRBV7-7 and J usage is TRBJ2-5; D may be TRBD2 (7 bases). CDR3 size: 15 residues. The V gene's germline CDR1 is SSHAT and CDR2 FNYEAQ (reference sequence). In DNA form, the CDR3 reads TGTGCTAGCAGCTTCGGGGCGGGGGCAGGAGAGACCCAGTACTTC. Protein product: CASSFGAGAGETQYF.

The rearrangement links TRBV15 to TRBJ2-3, with 9 bases that match TRBD2. Germline V gene sequence: CDR1 LNHNV, CDR2 YYDKDF (reference sequence). V trimming: 2 bases; J trimming: 2 bases; junction bases outside the gene matches: 5. The CDR3 is 16 residues long. The CDR3: CATSRLERGATDTQYF. The CDR3 nucleotides read TGTGCCACCAGCAGACTGGAGCGGGGGGCCACAGATACGCAGTATTTT. Complete variable domain (other parts from reference TRBV15 and TRBJ2-3): DAMVIQNPRYQVTQFGKPVTLSCSQTLNHNVMYWYQQKSSQAPKLLFHYYDKDFNNEADTPDNFQSRRPNTSFCFLDIRSPGLGDTAMYLCATSRLERGATDTQYFGPGTRLTVL.

V usage is TRBV7-2 and J usage is TRBJ2-3; possible D gene TRBD2, 6 bases. The germline gives CDR1 SGHTA, CDR2 FQGNSA. The CDR3 is 14 amino acids. V gave up 1 base and J gave up 5 bases, with 10 bases separating them. The CDR3 loop is CASSLDGRGDTQYF. The DNA for the CDR3 is TGTGCCAGCAGCTTAGACGGGAGAGGAGATACGCAGTATTTT.

The chain recombines TRBV4-1 with TRBJ2-7, with TRBD2 matching over 8 bases. The CDR3 covers 16 residues. The V segment lost 4 bases and the J segment 0 bases; nucleotides outside the gene matches: 8. The germline gives CDR1 MGHRA, CDR2 YSYEKL. The CDR3 nucleotides are TGCGCCAGCAGCCTGCTGTCACTAGCGGACTCCTACGAGCAGTACTTC. Its protein product is CASSLLSLADSYEQYF.

The V call is TRBV28, the J call TRBJ2-7; weak D call: TRBD1 (5 bases). This CDR3 is built from 14 residues. V lost 5 bases, J lost 0 bases, and 11 bases lay in between. CDR1 is MDHEN, CDR2 SYDVKM, per germline. The CDR3 DNA is TGTGCCAGCAGTCACGACAGAACCTCCTACGAGCAGTACTTC. It encodes CASSHDRTSYEQYF.

The V and J genes are TRBV2 and TRBJ2-1, with 9 bases matching TRBD2. The V segment lost 6 bases and the J segment 7 bases; nucleotides outside the gene matches: 10. Germline V gene sequence: CDR1 SNHLY, CDR2 FYNNEI. The CDR3 covers 15 residues. CDR3 amino acids: CASRKAGGRWNEQFF. The CDR3 DNA sequence: TGTGCCAGCAGGAAGGCGGGGGGGCGGTGGAATGAGCAGTTCTTC.

The CDR3 nucleotides read TGTGCCAGCAGCCTTCCGGGACTAGCGGTTGCTGAGCAGTTCTTC. The encoded protein is CASSLPGLAVAEQFF. The chain recombines TRBV5-4 with TRBJ2-1; 11 positions match TRBD2. From germline, CDR1 is SGHNT and CDR2 YYREEE (reference sequence). V lost 4 bases, J lost 9 bases, and 9 bases stayed unmatched. The CDR3 consists of 15 residues.

The chain's CDR3 is CASSPRLGSYEQYF. CDR3 DNA sequence: TGTGCCAGCAGCCCCCGACTGGGTTCCTACGAGCAGTACTTC. V and J are TRBV7-9 and TRBJ2-7; no clear D. The CDR3 loop spans 14 amino acids. Deletions cut 5 bases from V and 1 base from J, with 12 bases between. CDR1 and CDR2 (germline): SEHNR, FQNEAQ (reference sequence). Together with reference TRBV7-9 and TRBJ2-7, the CDR3 gives the full variable domain: DTGVSQNPRHKITKRGQNVTFRCDPISEHNRLYWYRQTLGQGPEFLTYFQNEAQLEKSRLLSDRFSAERPKGSFSTLEIQRTEQGDSAMYLCASSPRLGSYEQYFGPGTRLTVT.